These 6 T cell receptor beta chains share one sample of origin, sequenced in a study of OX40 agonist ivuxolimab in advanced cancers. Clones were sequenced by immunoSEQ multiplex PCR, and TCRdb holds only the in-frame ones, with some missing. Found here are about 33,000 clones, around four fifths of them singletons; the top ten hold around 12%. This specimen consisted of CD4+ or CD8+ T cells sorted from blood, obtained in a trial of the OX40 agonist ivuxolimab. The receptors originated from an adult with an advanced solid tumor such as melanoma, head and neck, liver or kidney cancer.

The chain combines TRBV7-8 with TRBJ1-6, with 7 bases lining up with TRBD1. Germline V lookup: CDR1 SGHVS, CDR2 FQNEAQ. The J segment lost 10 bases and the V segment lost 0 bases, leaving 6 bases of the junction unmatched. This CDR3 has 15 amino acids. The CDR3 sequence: CASSLAGTEKSPLHF. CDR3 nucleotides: TGTGCCAGCAGCTTAGCCGGGACAGAGAAATCACCCCTCCACTTT.

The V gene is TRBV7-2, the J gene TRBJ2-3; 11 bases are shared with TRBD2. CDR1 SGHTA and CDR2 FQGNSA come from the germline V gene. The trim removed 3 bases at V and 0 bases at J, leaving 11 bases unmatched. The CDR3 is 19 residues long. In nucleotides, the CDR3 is TGTGCCAGCAGCTTCCCTACGGGACTAGCGGAAGCTAGCACAGATACGCAGTATTTT. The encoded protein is CASSFPTGLAEASTDTQYF.

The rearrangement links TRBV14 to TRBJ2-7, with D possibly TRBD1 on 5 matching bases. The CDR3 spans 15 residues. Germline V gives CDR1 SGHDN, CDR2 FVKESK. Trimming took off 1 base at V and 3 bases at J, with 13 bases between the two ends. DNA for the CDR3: TGTGCCAGCAGCCAAGGACAGATCACCTTCTACGAGCAGTACTTC. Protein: CASSQGQITFYEQYF.

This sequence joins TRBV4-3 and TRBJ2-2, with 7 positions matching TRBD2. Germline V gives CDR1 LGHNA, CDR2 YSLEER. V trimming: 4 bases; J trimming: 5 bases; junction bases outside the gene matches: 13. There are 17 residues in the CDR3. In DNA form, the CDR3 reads TGCGCCAGCAGCCTTGGCTGGGGGAGGGTGATAACCGGGGAGCTGTTTTTT. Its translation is CASSLGWGRVITGELFF.

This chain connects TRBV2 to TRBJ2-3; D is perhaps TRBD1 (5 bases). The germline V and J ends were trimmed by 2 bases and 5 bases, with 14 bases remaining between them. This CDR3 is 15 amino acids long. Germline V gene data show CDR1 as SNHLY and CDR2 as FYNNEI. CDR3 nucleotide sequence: TGTGCCAGCAGTGAAACAGGATACCCTAGAGATACGCAGTATTTT. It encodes CASSETGYPRDTQYF.

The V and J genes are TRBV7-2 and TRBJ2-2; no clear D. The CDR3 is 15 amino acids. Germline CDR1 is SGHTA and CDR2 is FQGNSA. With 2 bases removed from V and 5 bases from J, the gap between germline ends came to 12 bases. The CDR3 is CASSLNGRRTGELFF. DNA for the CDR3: TGTGCCAGCAGCTTAAATGGTAGGCGAACCGGGGAGCTGTTTTTT.